This is a list of T cell receptor beta chains from one sample in a study of Graves' ophthalmopathy and Graves' hyperthyroidism. TCRdb called the multiplex PCR reads again in MiXCR, with one record for every CDR3 protein. The repertoire has about 1.1 million distinct CDR3 sequences, 36% of them found once; the top ten carry approximately 12%. Specimen: peripheral blood or thyroid tissue (not recorded which). The receptors were gathered from an adult man with Graves' hyperthyroidism. CDR3s include the opening cysteine and the closing phenylalanine or tryptophan. A D gene is named only where the DNA matches it firmly. Clone size appears in some rows only: once, few, many, or a class for an expanded clone.

D: NA; V: TRBV6-5; J: TRBJ2-7; size: NA; CDR3: CASSYSKTVSYEQYF; DNA: TGTGCCAGCAGTTACTCTAAGACTGTATCCTACGAGCAGTACTTC
D: NA; V: TRBV4-3; J: TRBJ1-3; size: NA; CDR3: CASSQNHGYRATGNTIYF; DNA: TGCGCCAGCAGTCAAAACCACGGGTACAGGGCAACTGGAAACACCATATATTTT
D: NA; V: TRBV4-3; J: TRBJ1-1; size: many; CDR3: CASSQGSVNTEAFF; DNA: TGCGCCAGCAGCCAAGGGTCTGTGAACACTGAAGCTTTCTTT
D: TRBD2; V: TRBV2; J: TRBJ2-7; size: NA; CDR3: CASSEIAGGPYEQYF; DNA: TGTGCCAGCAGTGAAATAGCGGGTGGACCCTACGAGCAGTACTTC
D: TRBD1; V: TRBV10-3; J: TRBJ1-1; size: many; CDR3: CAIKMDRRNTEAFF; DNA: TGTGCCATCAAGATGGACAGGCGGAACACTGAAGCTTTCTTT
D: NA; V: TRBV7-8; J: TRBJ1-3; size: few; CDR3: CASSRRTGRGSFHGSGNTIYF; DNA: TGTGCCAGCAGCCGTAGGACGGGCAGGGGTTCTTTTCATGGCTCTGGAAACACCATATATTTT
D: NA; V: TRBV2; J: TRBJ1-1; size: NA; CDR3: CASSVEGKTEAFF; DNA: TGTGCCAGCAGTGTGGAGGGGAAGACTGAAGCTTTCTTT
D: NA; V: TRBV10-3; J: TRBJ2-7; size: many; CDR3: CAISEPSRQGGEQYF; DNA: TGTGCCATCAGTGAGCCCTCTAGGCAGGGAGGCGAGCAGTACTTC
D: NA; V: TRBV6-5; J: TRBJ1-2; size: few; CDR3: CASREQENYGYTF; DNA: TGTGCCAGCAGGGAACAGGAAAACTATGGCTACACCTTC
D: NA; V: TRBV6-1; J: TRBJ2-7; size: NA; CDR3: CASSYQGGSTYEQYF; DNA: TGTGCCAGCAGTTACCAAGGGGGTAGCACCTACGAGCAGTACTTC
D: TRBD1; V: TRBV30; J: TRBJ2-5; size: NA; CDR3: CAWSIRYRGIETQYF; DNA: TGTGCCTGGAGCATCCGTTACAGGGGTATCGAGACCCAGTACTTC
D: NA; V: TRBV12-3/TRBV12-4; J: TRBJ1-6; size: many; CDR3: CASRGDGGPPLHF; DNA: TGTGCCAGCAGGGGGGACGGGGGGCCACCCCTCCACTTT
D: NA; V: TRBV19; J: TRBJ1-1; size: NA; CDR3: CASSIAQGRNTEAFF; DNA: TGTGCCAGTAGTATAGCACAGGGAAGGAACACTGAAGCTTTCTTT
D: TRBD2; V: TRBV11-2; J: TRBJ2-2; size: few; CDR3: CASSDSGGAAEELFF; DNA: TGTGCCAGCAGCGATAGCGGGGGGGCCGCCGAGGAGCTGTTTTTT
D: NA; V: TRBV12-3/TRBV12-4; J: TRBJ1-2; size: many; CDR3: CASSFGPGDYGYTF; DNA: TGTGCCAGCAGTTTCGGACCCGGAGACTATGGCTACACCTTC
D: TRBD2; V: TRBV20-1; J: TRBJ2-3; size: NA; CDR3: CSAPAGDSTDTQYF; DNA: TGCAGTGCTCCGGCGGGAGATAGCACAGATACGCAGTATTTT
D: TRBD2; V: TRBV20-1; J: TRBJ2-2; size: NA; CDR3: CSARGGLAGFLGELFF; DNA: TGCAGTGCTAGAGGAGGACTAGCGGGTTTCCTCGGGGAGCTGTTTTTT
D: NA; V: TRBV11-2; J: TRBJ2-7; size: many; CDR3: CASSKEAGANYEQYF; DNA: TGTGCCAGCAGCAAAGAGGCTGGGGCGAACTACGAGCAGTACTTC
D: TRBD1; V: TRBV6-5; J: TRBJ1-5; size: many; CDR3: CASSYATGGQPQHF; DNA: TGTGCCAGCAGTTACGCGACAGGGGGACAGCCCCAGCATTTT
D: NA; V: TRBV12-3/TRBV12-4; J: TRBJ1-1; size: many; CDR3: CASSFLAQGPNTEAFF; DNA: TGTGCCAGCAGCTTCTTGGCCCAGGGGCCCAACACTGAAGCTTTCTTT
D: NA; V: TRBV12-3/TRBV12-4; J: TRBJ1-6; size: many; CDR3: CASRKGGSPLHF; DNA: TGTGCCAGCAGAAAGGGGGGTTCACCCCTCCACTTT
D: TRBD1; V: TRBV10-3; J: TRBJ2-7; size: NA; CDR3: CAIRSGQMDEQYF; DNA: TGTGCCATCAGGTCGGGACAGATGGACGAGCAGTACTTC
D: NA; V: TRBV19; J: TRBJ2-3; size: NA; CDR3: CASGGGVTQYF; DNA: TGTGCCAGTGGTGGTGGGGTTACGCAGTATTTT
D: NA; V: TRBV5-1; J: TRBJ2-7; size: NA; CDR3: CASSPGSALGEQYF; DNA: TGCGCCAGCAGCCCGGGAAGCGCTTTAGGTGAGCAGTACTTC
D: NA; V: TRBV29-1; J: TRBJ1-5; size: many; CDR3: CSVWGGTSNQPQHF; DNA: TGCAGCGTCTGGGGGGGGACCAGCAATCAGCCCCAGCATTTT
D: NA; V: TRBV6-5; J: TRBJ2-2; size: NA; CDR3: CASSPASNTNTGELFF; DNA: TGTGCCAGCAGCCCGGCTAGCAATACGAACACCGGGGAGCTGTTTTTT
D: NA; V: TRBV28; J: TRBJ1-2; size: few; CDR3: CASSLSSLDNYGYTF; DNA: TGTGCCAGCAGTTTATCCTCCCTAGACAACTATGGCTACACCTTC
D: TRBD2; V: TRBV9; J: TRBJ2-1; size: NA; CDR3: CASSELAGVANEQFF; DNA: TGTGCCAGCAGTGAATTAGCGGGAGTTGCCAATGAGCAGTTCTTC
D: TRBD1; V: TRBV10-3; J: TRBJ1-2; size: many; CDR3: CAISDSQTGRNYGYTF; DNA: TGTGCCATCAGTGACTCTCAGACAGGGAGGAACTATGGCTACACCTTC
D: NA; V: TRBV12-3/TRBV12-4; J: TRBJ1-5; size: many; CDR3: CASSLRDWQPQHF; DNA: TGTGCCAGCAGTTTAAGGGATTGGCAGCCCCAGCATTTT
D: NA; V: TRBV6-5; J: TRBJ1-4; size: few; CDR3: CASSYLGGSNEKLFF; DNA: TGTGCCAGCAGTTATCTCGGGGGGTCTAATGAAAAACTGTTTTTT
D: NA; V: TRBV20-1; J: TRBJ1-5; size: NA; CDR3: CSARIVSNQPQHF; DNA: TGCAGTGCTAGAATAGTATCCAATCAGCCCCAGCATTTT
D: NA; V: TRBV6-5; J: TRBJ2-7; size: NA; CDR3: CASSYIGGYEKYF; DNA: TGTGCCAGCAGTTACATTGGCGGCTACGAGAAGTACTTC
D: TRBD1; V: TRBV5-1; J: TRBJ2-7; size: many; CDR3: CASSPGQGESEQYF; DNA: TGCGCCAGCAGCCCGGGACAGGGGGAGAGCGAGCAGTACTTC
D: TRBD2; V: TRBV2; J: TRBJ2-2; size: NA; CDR3: CASGLAGGTGELFF; DNA: TGTGCCAGCGGACTAGCGGGAGGGACCGGGGAGCTGTTTTTT
D: NA; V: TRBV20-1; J: TRBJ1-1; size: few; CDR3: CSARDGTEAAFF; DNA: TGCAGTGCTAGAGATGGGACCGAAGCAGCTTTCTTT
D: NA; V: TRBV29-1; J: TRBJ1-6; size: many; CDR3: CSVPRDGPNSPLHF; DNA: TGCAGCGTCCCCCGGGACGGCCCTAATTCACCCCTCCACTTT
D: NA; V: TRBV7-3; J: TRBJ2-5; size: many; CDR3: CASSLVGGGHGTQYF; DNA: TGTGCCAGCAGCTTAGTTGGCGGGGGCCACGGGACCCAGTACTTC
D: TRBD2; V: TRBV5-1; J: TRBJ2-5; size: NA; CDR3: CASSTGLAIQETQYF; DNA: TGCGCCAGCAGCACCGGACTAGCCATTCAAGAGACCCAGTACTTC
D: NA; V: TRBV4-3; J: TRBJ1-3; size: many; CDR3: CASSPEAGNTIYF; DNA: TGCGCCAGCAGCCCCGAGGCTGGAAACACCATATATTTT
D: NA; V: TRBV14; J: TRBJ1-4; size: NA; CDR3: CASSQYSEKLFF; DNA: TGTGCCAGCAGCCAGTACAGTGAAAAACTGTTTTTT
D: TRBD1; V: TRBV5-1; J: TRBJ1-2; size: many; CDR3: CASSFWTGRGYGYTF; DNA: TGCGCCAGCAGCTTCTGGACAGGTCGGGGCTATGGCTACACCTTC
D: TRBD2; V: TRBV7-9; J: TRBJ2-5; size: NA; CDR3: CASSPPGLTKETQYF; DNA: TGCGCCAGCAGCCCTCCGGGACTAACAAAAGAGACCCAGTACTTC
D: TRBD1; V: TRBV25-1; J: TRBJ1-2; size: NA; CDR3: CASERTGTTYGYTF; DNA: TGTGCCAGCGAAAGGACAGGGACTACCTATGGCTACACCTTC
D: TRBD1; V: TRBV20-1; J: TRBJ1-5; size: NA; CDR3: CSATDRGNQPQHF; DNA: TGCAGTGCTACCGACAGGGGCAATCAGCCCCAGCATTTT
D: NA; V: TRBV7-9; J: TRBJ2-2; size: few; CDR3: CASSPVRWGPETGELFF; DNA: TGTGCCAGCAGCCCGGTCCGGTGGGGGCCCGAGACCGGGGAGCTGTTTTTT
D: NA; V: TRBV29-1; J: TRBJ2-7; size: once; CDR3: CSVNSPEQYF; DNA: TGCAGCGTTAACAGTCCCGAGCAGTACTTC
D: NA; V: TRBV6-4; J: TRBJ1-6; size: many; CDR3: CASSAGADSPLHF; DNA: TGTGCCAGCAGTGCAGGGGCGGATTCACCCCTCCACTTT
D: NA; V: TRBV7-2; J: TRBJ1-2; size: NA; CDR3: CASSYRIRGYGYTF; DNA: TGTGCCAGCAGCTACCGGATCCGAGGGTATGGCTACACCTTC
D: TRBD1; V: TRBV2; J: TRBJ2-5; size: many; CDR3: CASWGQGLEETQYF; DNA: TGTGCCAGCTGGGGACAGGGTCTCGAGGAGACCCAGTACTTC
D: TRBD1; V: TRBV28; J: TRBJ1-1; size: NA; CDR3: CASSLTGEGNPFF; DNA: TGTGCCAGCAGTCTCACAGGGGAGGGGAATCCTTTCTTT